This is a list of T cell receptor beta chains from one sample in a study of T-cell reconstitution after alpha-beta-depleted transplantation in children. MiXCR, run by TCRdb on the PCR reads, gives a single entry per CDR3 protein. Altogether around 480,000 distinct CDR3 sequences are present, around a third being singletons, with the ten largest covering 2% to 3%. The sequences come from PBMCs from the stem cell graft donor, collected from the stem cell graft. Receptors originate from a human donor who donated a stem cell graft to a child with aplastic anemia. The conserved cysteine and the conserved F or W are not part of the CDR3 here. Clone size, where shown, is once, few, many, or a class for clones that have expanded.

TRBJ2-5 - TRBV7-2 ASSFTGVETQY
TRBJ1-5 few TRBV12-3/TRBV12-4 ASSPGPSNQPQH
TRBJ2-1 - TRBV20-1 SASGGVSYNEQF
TRBJ2-1 - TRBV25-1 ASQMGSWGYNEQF
TRBJ2-5 - TRBV7-9 ASSPLAGGRETQY
TRBJ1-5 - TRBV6-6 ASRGQSNQPQH
TRBJ2-1 few TRBV11-2 ASSLDLETNEQF
TRBJ2-5 - TRBV20-1 SARKQGRETQY
TRBJ1-4 - TRBV18 ASSLHEKLF
TRBJ2-7 once TRBV12-3/TRBV12-4 ASSPVVQGSYEQY
TRBJ2-1 - TRBV7-2 ASSLTGSQGQF
TRBJ2-3 - TRBV4-2 ASNGGTDTQY
TRBJ1-1 - TRBV5-8 ASQARGGTEAF
TRBJ2-3 - TRBV2 ASSTSARTDTQY
TRBJ2-3 - TRBV7-2 ASSPFDTQY
TRBJ1-3 few TRBV12-3/TRBV12-4 ASSLALTDRLSGNTIY
TRBJ2-5 - TRBV29-1 SVGGLRGAETQY
TRBJ2-2 - TRBV25-1 ASSGTSDTGELF
TRBJ1-3 few TRBV7-2 ATGFALSGNTIY
TRBJ2-5 - TRBV27 ASSPSPGHPETQY
TRBJ2-1 - TRBV18 ASSPIGTPGNEQF
TRBJ1-1 - TRBV5-5 ASLGGGGITEAF
TRBJ1-1 - TRBV20-1 SARDSVGNTEAF
TRBJ1-2 - TRBV18 ASSPDPGQGLHGYT
TRBJ2-3 - TRBV29-1 SVVGEGVQDTQY
TRBJ2-1 few TRBV12-3/TRBV12-4 ASSSPGLAGDGDGEQF
TRBJ2-5 few TRBV7-9 ASSFSSQGGETQY
TRBJ2-3 - TRBV12-3/TRBV12-4 ASSRNAAGTSTDTQY
TRBJ1-6 - TRBV20-1 SALGQERGSPLH
TRBJ2-7 - TRBV7-2 ASSFSSDPPNEQY
TRBJ2-1 - TRBV12-3/TRBV12-4 ASTWTSGRVDEQF
TRBJ2-1 few TRBV5-8 ASSQEGGNYNEQF
TRBJ1-2 few TRBV4-3 ASSQDSGLLGYGYT
TRBJ1-1 few TRBV27 ATRAENRDPRSGAF
TRBJ2-1 few TRBV5-1 ASSLSGDNEQF
TRBJ1-5 few TRBV2 ASSEELLGSVSNQPQH